This T cell receptor (beta chain) was retrieved from a study of cytomegalovirus exposure and HLA in healthy donors. Note on this clone: Its antigen is undetermined.

The CDR3 extends over 16 amino acids. Trimming removed 0 bases from V and 5 bases from J, with 16 bases in between. The germline gives CDR1 PRHDT, CDR2 FYEKMQ (reference sequence). The donors were in the roughly 110-subject validation cohort, distinct from the approximately 700-subject first cohort. Study conclusions and caveats: Cytomegalovirus status was reportedly diagnosed by the classifier with high sensitivity and specificity. In vitro, a few CMV-associated chains proved specific for CMV antigens.

The method was immunoSEQ multiplex PCR; TCRdb's version includes in-frame clones alone and lacks a portion of them. The table includes about 63,000 clones, 95% detected once. Sequenced sample: PBMCs. The clonotype was recovered from a woman between 18 and 29 years old in good health and CMV-seropositive. The chain links TRBV13 to TRBJ1-2, with D hard to call. The CDR3 bases are TGTGCCAGCAGCTTAGGCCCAATTCCGACGGGTTATGGCTACACCTTC. Amino acid sequence: CASSLGPIPTGYGYTF. Looking up the rest from reference TRBV13 and TRBJ1-2 gives the full variable domain: AAGVIQSPRHLIKEKRETATLKCYPIPRHDTVYWYQQGPGQDPQFLISFYEKMQSDKGSIPDRFSAQQFSDYHSELNMSSLELGDSALYFCASSLGPIPTGYGYTFGSGTRLTVV.